The clone carrying this T cell receptor (beta chain) appeared a few times. Its antigen is undetermined. The record originates from a study of response to subunit inactivated influenza vaccine. Study observations and caveats: The authors put forward the suggestion that each seasonal influenza vaccination may bring in only a limited number of new T cells.

Looked up from germline, CDR1 is LGHDT and CDR2 is YNNKEL (reference sequence). This CDR3 has 14 residues. Trimming took off 1 base at V and 1 base at J, with 6 bases between the two ends. TCRdb passed the RT-PCR reads through MiXCR, listing each CDR3 protein once. Here the sample spans approximately 500,000 distinct CDR3 sequences, 13% being singletons. J is TRBJ2-3 and V is TRBV3-1, with D uncertain. Specimen: PBMCs from blood, collected roughly 6 weeks after vaccination. The TCR was taken from a man in his fifties who received an inactivated influenza vaccine. The CDR3, as DNA: TGTGCCAGCAGCCAAGGGCCGGGCACAGATACGCAGTATTTT. Its protein is CASSQGPGTDTQYF.